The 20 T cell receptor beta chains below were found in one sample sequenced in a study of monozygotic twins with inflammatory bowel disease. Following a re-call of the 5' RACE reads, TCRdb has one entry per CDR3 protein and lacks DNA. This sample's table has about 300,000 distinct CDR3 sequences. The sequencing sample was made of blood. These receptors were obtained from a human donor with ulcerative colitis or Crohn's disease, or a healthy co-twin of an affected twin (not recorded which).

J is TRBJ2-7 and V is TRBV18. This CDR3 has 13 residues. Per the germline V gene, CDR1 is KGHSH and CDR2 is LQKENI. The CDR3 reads CASSNRDTYEQYF.

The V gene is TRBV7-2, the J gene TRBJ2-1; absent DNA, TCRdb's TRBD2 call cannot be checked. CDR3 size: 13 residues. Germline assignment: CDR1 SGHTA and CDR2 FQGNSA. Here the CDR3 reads CASSFTSVGEQFF.

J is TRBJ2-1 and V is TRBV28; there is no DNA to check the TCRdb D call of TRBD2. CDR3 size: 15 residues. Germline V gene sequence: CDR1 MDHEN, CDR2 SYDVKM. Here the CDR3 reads CASQTSGRSYNEQFF. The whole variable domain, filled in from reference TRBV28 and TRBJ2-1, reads DVKVTQSSRYLVKRTGEKVFLECVQDMDHENMFWYRQDPGLGLRLIYFSYDVKMKEKGDIPEGYSVSREKKERFSLILESASTNQTSMYLCASQTSGRSYNEQFFGPGTRLTVL.

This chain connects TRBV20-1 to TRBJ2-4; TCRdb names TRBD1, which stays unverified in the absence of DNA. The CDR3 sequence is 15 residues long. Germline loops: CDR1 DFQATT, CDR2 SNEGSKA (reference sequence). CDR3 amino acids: CSARAQPGQHNIQYF.

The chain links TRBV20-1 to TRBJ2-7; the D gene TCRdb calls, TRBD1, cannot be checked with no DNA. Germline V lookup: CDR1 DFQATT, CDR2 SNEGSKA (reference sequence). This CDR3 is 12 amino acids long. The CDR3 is CSASPDTYEQYF.

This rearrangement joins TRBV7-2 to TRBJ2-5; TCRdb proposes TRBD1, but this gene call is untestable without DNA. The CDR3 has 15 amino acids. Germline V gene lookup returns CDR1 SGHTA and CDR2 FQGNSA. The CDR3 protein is CASSPRGMRQETQYF.

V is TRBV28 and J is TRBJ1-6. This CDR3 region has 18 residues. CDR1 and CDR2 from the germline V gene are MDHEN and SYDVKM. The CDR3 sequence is CASSTRTASSSYNSPLHF.

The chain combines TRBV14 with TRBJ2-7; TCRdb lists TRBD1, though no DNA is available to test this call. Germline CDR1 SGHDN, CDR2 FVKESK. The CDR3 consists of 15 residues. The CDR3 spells CASSLIPGTGAEQYF. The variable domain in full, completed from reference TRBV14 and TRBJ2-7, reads EAGVTQFPSHSVIEKGQTVTLRCDPISGHDNLYWYRRVMGKEIKFLLHFVKESKQDESGMPNNRFLAERTGGTYSTLKVQPAELEDSGVYFCASSLIPGTGAEQYFGPGTRLTVT.

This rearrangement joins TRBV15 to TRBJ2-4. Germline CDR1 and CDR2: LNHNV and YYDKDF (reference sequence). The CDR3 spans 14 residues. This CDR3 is CATSRAKGGNIQYF.

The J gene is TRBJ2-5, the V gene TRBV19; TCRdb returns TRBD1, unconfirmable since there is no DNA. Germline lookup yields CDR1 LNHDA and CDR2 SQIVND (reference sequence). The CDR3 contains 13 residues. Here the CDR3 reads CASSNRDTETQYF.

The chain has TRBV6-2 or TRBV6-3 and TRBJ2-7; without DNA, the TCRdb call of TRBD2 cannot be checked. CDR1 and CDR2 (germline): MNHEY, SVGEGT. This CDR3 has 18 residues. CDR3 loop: CASSSLFAGASINYEQYF.

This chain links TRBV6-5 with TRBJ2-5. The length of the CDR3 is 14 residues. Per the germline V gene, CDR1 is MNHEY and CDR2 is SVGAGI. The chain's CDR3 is CASSYRKTGETQYF.

CDR3 sequence: CASSRGPASTDTQYF. This chain connects TRBV7-7 to TRBJ2-3. The germline V gene encodes CDR1 SSHAT and CDR2 FNYEAQ (reference sequence). The CDR3 runs to 15 residues.

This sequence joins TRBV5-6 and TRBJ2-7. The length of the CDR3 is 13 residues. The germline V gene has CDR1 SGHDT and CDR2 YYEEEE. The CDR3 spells CASLNRGRDEQYF.

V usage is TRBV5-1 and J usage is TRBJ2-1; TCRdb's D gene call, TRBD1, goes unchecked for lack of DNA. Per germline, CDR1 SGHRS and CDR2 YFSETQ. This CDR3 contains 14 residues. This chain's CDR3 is CASSLEGQYNEQFF.

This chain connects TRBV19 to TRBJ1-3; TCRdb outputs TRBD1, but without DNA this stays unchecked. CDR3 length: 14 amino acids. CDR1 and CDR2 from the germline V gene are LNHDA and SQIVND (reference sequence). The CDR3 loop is CASTRRGSGNTIYF. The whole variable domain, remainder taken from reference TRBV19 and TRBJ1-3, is DGGITQSPKYLFRKEGQNVTLSCEQNLNHDAMYWYRQDPGQGLRLIYYSQIVNDFQKGDIAEGYSVSREKKESFPLTVTSAQKNPTAFYLCASTRRGSGNTIYFGEGSWLTVV.

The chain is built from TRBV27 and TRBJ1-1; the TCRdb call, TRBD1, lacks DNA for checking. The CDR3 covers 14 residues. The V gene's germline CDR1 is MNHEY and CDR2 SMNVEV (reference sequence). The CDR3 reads CASSLTGVGTEAFF.

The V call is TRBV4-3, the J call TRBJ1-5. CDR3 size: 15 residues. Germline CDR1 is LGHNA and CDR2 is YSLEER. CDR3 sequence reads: CASSQDWQTNQPQHF.

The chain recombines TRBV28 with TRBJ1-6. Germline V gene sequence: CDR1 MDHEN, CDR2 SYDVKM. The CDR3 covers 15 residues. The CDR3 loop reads CASRGSYSYNSPLHF.

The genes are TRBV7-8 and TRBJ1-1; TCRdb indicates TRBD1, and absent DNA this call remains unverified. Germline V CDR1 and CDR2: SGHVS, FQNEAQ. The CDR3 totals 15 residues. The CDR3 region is CASSLGRNRDTEAFF.